These 22 T cell receptor beta chains were all obtained from the same sample, sequenced in a study of identical twins. A single record per CDR3 protein comes from TCRdb applying MiXCR to the 5' RACE reads. Of hundreds of thousands of distinct CDR3 sequences in the sample, 6% to 6.5% are singletons; the top ten hold approximately 1.6%. The sample consisted of naive T cells sorted from blood. Receptors were obtained from a man between 18 and 29 years old in good health.

This sequence joins TRBV3-1 and TRBJ1-4, with a tentative D call TRBD1 (5 bases). CDR1 is LGHDT, CDR2 YNNKEL, per germline (reference sequence). The CDR3 is 16 amino acids. V shed 3 bases and J shed 4 bases, with 15 bases lying between them. For the CDR3, the DNA is TGTGCCAGCAGCCAGGACCCGGGACGGCTTAATGAAAAACTGTTTTTT. Translating it yields CASSQDPGRLNEKLFF.

The chain employs TRBV4-3 and TRBJ1-4; possibly TRBD1 for D (6 bases). The germline V gene has CDR1 LGHNA and CDR2 YSLEER. V lost 0 bases and J 7 bases, leaving 15 bases between the germline ends. The CDR3 covers 16 residues. CDR3 sequence: CASSQDRTGGGEKLFF. CDR3 in DNA: TGCGCCAGCAGCCAAGATAGGACCGGAGGGGGTGAAAAACTGTTTTTT.

This clonotype was observed a handful of times. This chain links TRBV24-1 with TRBJ2-7; TRBD2 is a possible D gene (5 bases). This CDR3 has 13 residues. The V end was cut by 1 base, the J end by 12 bases, with 15 bases between. Germline CDR1 is KGHDR and CDR2 is SFDVKD. The CDR3: CATSDFLTLVGYV. The CDR3 DNA sequence: TGTGCCACCAGTGATTTTCTTACACTAGTGGGGTACGTC.

In its sample, this clonotype was seen many times. The V and J genes are TRBV2 and TRBJ1-5; 7 positions match TRBD1. The CDR3 sequence is 13 residues long. V lost 9 bases to trimming and J lost 5 bases; unmatched junction nucleotides: 7. In germline, CDR1 is SNHLY, CDR2 FYNNEI. Here the CDR3 reads CASQGDSHQPQHF. The CDR3 bases are TGTGCCAGTCAGGGGGACAGCCATCAGCCCCAGCATTTT. The full variable domain, with the rest looked up from reference TRBV2 and TRBJ1-5, is EPEVTQTPSHQVTQMGQEVILRCVPISNHLYFYWYRQILGQKVEFLVSFYNNEISEKSEIFDDQFSVERPDGSNFTLKIRSTKLEDSAMYFCASQGDSHQPQHFGDGTRLSIL.

The sample holds many counts of this clonotype. The chain has TRBV28 and TRBJ2-1; no definite D call. The length of the CDR3 is 16 residues. Per germline, CDR1 MDHEN and CDR2 SYDVKM. The V gene lost 6 bases and the J gene lost 4 bases, with 19 bases spanning the gap. The CDR3 DNA follows: TGTGCCAGCAGGCCGCGGAGTACACTGTATTACAATGAGCAGTTCTTC. Its protein is CASRPRSTLYYNEQFF. The variable domain in full, with the rest retrieved from reference TRBV28 and TRBJ2-1, is DVKVTQSSRYLVKRTGEKVFLECVQDMDHENMFWYRQDPGLGLRLIYFSYDVKMKEKGDIPEGYSVSREKKERFSLILESASTNQTSMYLCASRPRSTLYYNEQFFGPGTRLTVL.

This clonotype has a handful of counts. The chain recombines TRBV3-1 with TRBJ2-1; 7 bases map to TRBD2. Germline CDR1 reads LGHDT; CDR2 reads YNNKEL (reference sequence). V lost 3 bases to trimming and J lost 10 bases; unmatched junction nucleotides: 12. The CDR3 runs 15 residues. CDR3 loop: CASSQVLTGGQEQFF. The CDR3 DNA sequence: TGTGCCAGCAGCCAGGTCCTAACGGGAGGCCAGGAGCAGTTCTTC.

This clonotype was found a few times. The rearrangement joins TRBV12-3 or TRBV12-4 to TRBJ1-5, with unresolved D. The CDR3 loop spans 13 amino acids. Trimming pared 5 bases from V and 2 bases from J, leaving 7 bases between. CDR3 loop: CASSTARNQPQHF. The CDR3 DNA reads TGTGCCAGCAGTACAGCCCGCAATCAGCCCCAGCATTTT.

The rearrangement uses TRBV29-1 and TRBJ2-1; tentative D call: TRBD1 (6 bases). V was cut by 0 bases and J by 2 bases, with 17 bases left in between. The CDR3 is 17 residues long. Germline CDR1 reads SQVTM; CDR2 reads ANQGSEA. CDR3: CSVEDLNRDRPYNEQFF. CDR3 coding DNA: TGCAGCGTTGAAGATCTAAACAGGGATCGCCCCTACAATGAGCAGTTCTTC.

This chain joins TRBV29-1 and TRBJ2-3; 8 bases fit TRBD1. V was pared by 8 bases and J by 2 bases, with 9 bases of the junction left unmatched. CDR3 length equals 14 residues. Germline V lookup: CDR1 SQVTM, CDR2 ANQGSEA. This chain's CDR3 is CSTSWTGPTDTQYF. In DNA form, the CDR3 reads TGCAGCACGTCTTGGACAGGGCCCACAGATACGCAGTATTTT.

This clonotype was seen at least ten times. This rearrangement joins TRBV5-5 to TRBJ1-2; D uncertain. Trimming removed 3 bases from V and 8 bases from J, with 8 bases in between. CDR1 is SGHKS, CDR2 YYEKEE, per germline (reference sequence). This CDR3 has 11 amino acids. CDR3: CASSSPGGYTF. In nucleotides, the CDR3 is TGTGCCAGCAGCTCCCCTGGGGGCTACACCTTC. The full variable domain, with the rest looked up from reference TRBV5-5 and TRBJ1-2, is DAGVTQSPTHLIKTRGQQVTLRCSPISGHKSVSWYQQVLGQGPQFIFQYYEKEERGRGNFPDRFSARQFPNYSSELNVNALLLGDSALYLCASSSPGGYTFGSGTRLTVV.

This clonotype came up many times. V usage is TRBV7-9 and J usage is TRBJ2-1, with TRBD1 as a possible D gene (6 bases). The ends were cut back, 4 bases at V and 10 bases at J, with 11 bases in the middle. Germline V CDR1 and CDR2: SEHNR, FQNEAQ (reference sequence). The CDR3 sequence is 12 residues long. The CDR3 sequence: CASSSDRWEQFF. For the CDR3, the DNA is TGTGCCAGCAGCTCGGACAGATGGGAGCAGTTCTTC.

This clonotype was seen many times. This chain connects TRBV7-8 to TRBJ2-3, with TRBD2 as a possible D gene (5 bases). CDR1 and CDR2 from the germline V gene are SGHVS and FQNEAQ. This CDR3 comprises 16 residues. Trimming shortened V by 7 bases and J by 0 bases, and 17 bases separated the two germline ends. Written as DNA, the CDR3 is TGTGCCAGCAATCCCCAGAGGGCCCTTAGCACAGATACGCAGTATTTT. This sequence encodes CASNPQRALSTDTQYF.

This clonotype was observed at least ten times. This rearrangement joins TRBV4-1 to TRBJ2-3; 9 nucleotides match TRBD2. The ends lost 2 bases at V and 1 base at J; junction bases unmatched: 1. Germline loops: CDR1 MGHRA, CDR2 YSYEKL. This CDR3 is built from 15 residues. The CDR3 region is CASSQWTSGTDTQYF. In DNA, the CDR3 is TGCGCCAGCAGCCAATGGACTAGCGGCACAGATACGCAGTATTTT.

This clonotype was counted only a few times. The genes are TRBV5-1 and TRBJ2-3; the D is unclear. Trimming shortened V by 0 bases and J by 2 bases, and 13 bases separated the two germline ends. The CDR3 runs 16 residues. Germline V gene lookup returns CDR1 SGHRS and CDR2 YFSETQ. The chain's CDR3 is CASSLAALAATDTQYF. CDR3 nucleotide sequence: TGCGCCAGCAGCTTGGCCGCTCTGGCAGCCACAGATACGCAGTATTTT.

Only a few counts were recorded for this clonotype. The chain uses TRBV5-1 and TRBJ2-6, with D uncertain. The germline V gene encodes CDR1 SGHRS and CDR2 YFSETQ. V shed 3 bases and J shed 1 base, with 11 bases lying between them. The CDR3 totals 16 residues. CDR3 sequence reads: CASSSPTSSGANVLTF. In DNA form, the CDR3 reads TGCGCCAGCAGCTCCCCAACAAGTTCTGGGGCCAACGTCCTGACTTTC.

This clonotype was counted ten times or more. Written as DNA, the CDR3 is TGTGCCAGTAGGGACGGATCCTATGGCTACACCTTC. It codes for CASRDGSYGYTF. The chain has TRBV19 and TRBJ1-2; D gene uncertain. The CDR3 is 12 amino acids. Looked up from germline, CDR1 is LNHDA and CDR2 is SQIVND (reference sequence). The V gene lost 6 bases and the J gene lost 4 bases, with 9 bases spanning the gap. Full variable domain (missing parts from reference TRBV19 and TRBJ1-2): DGGITQSPKYLFRKEGQNVTLSCEQNLNHDAMYWYRQDPGQGLRLIYYSQIVNDFQKGDIAEGYSVSREKKESFPLTVTSAQKNPTAFYLCASRDGSYGYTFGSGTRLTVV.

Details on this clonotype: A much bigger clone sits one base away, suggesting this may be a read error. The chain combines TRBV20-1 with TRBJ1-1; D perhaps matches TRBD1 (5 bases). CDR1 DFQATT and CDR2 SNEGSKA come from the germline V gene (reference sequence). The CDR3 sequence is 12 residues long. The CDR3 nucleotides are TGCAGAGCCTCAGGGATCAAGACTGAAGCTTTCTTT. Protein sequence: CRASGIKTEAFF.

This clonotype was counted many times. This sequence joins TRBV12-3 or TRBV12-4 and TRBJ2-7, with D hard to call. The CDR3 sequence is 11 residues long. V was cut by 3 bases and J by 5 bases, with 5 bases left in between. CDR3 sequence: CASSFNDEQYV. DNA for the CDR3: TGTGCCAGCAGTTTTAATGACGAGCAGTACGTC.

In this sample, this clonotype turned up many times. CDR3 residues: CASSSSTGVISNYGYTF. The CDR3 DNA is TGTGCCAGCAGCTCCTCGACAGGGGTGATCTCTAACTATGGCTACACCTTC. The chain is built from TRBV9 and TRBJ1-2, with TRBD1 matching 8 bases. The junction had 11 bases not matched to a gene; V was cut back by 4 bases and J by 0 bases. Germline V gene sequence: CDR1 SGDLS, CDR2 YYNGEE. There are 17 residues in the CDR3.

The genes are TRBV4-3 and TRBJ2-7, with unresolved D. Germline V CDR1 and CDR2: LGHNA, YSLEER. This CDR3 contains 13 residues. The germline V and J ends were trimmed by 0 bases and 6 bases, with 9 bases remaining between them. Here the CDR3 reads CASSQDPHFEQYF. CDR3 in DNA: TGCGCCAGCAGCCAAGACCCCCATTTCGAGCAGTACTTC.

In this sample, this clonotype turned up a few times. The gene calls are TRBV20-1 and TRBJ2-1; 11 bases line up with TRBD2. The V gene's germline CDR1 is DFQATT and CDR2 SNEGSKA (reference sequence). The CDR3 sequence is 15 residues long. V was clipped by 3 bases and J by 3 bases; unmatched bases: 4. As DNA, the CDR3 is TGCAGTGCTAGCTCTCTAGCGGGAGGCTACAATGAGCAGTTCTTC. It is translated as CSASSLAGGYNEQFF.

The sample holds many counts of this clonotype. The chain is built from TRBV29-1 and TRBJ2-2; 7 nucleotides line up with TRBD1. The length of the CDR3 is 15 residues. Germline-derived CDR1 and CDR2 are SQVTM and ANQGSEA. Trimming took 3 bases from V and 5 from J; bases not matched to a gene: 9. The chain's CDR3 is CSVDSPGGETGELFF. CDR3 nucleotides: TGCAGCGTTGATTCCCCAGGGGGAGAAACCGGGGAGCTGTTTTTT.